This TCR beta chain stems from a study of beta chain features in type 1 diabetes listed by TCRdb under 2018. In terms of the full investigation: No differences in mean age, gender distribution, total cell number or subset yield were found between patients and healthy donors. The study compared TCRB repertoires of sorted circulating CD4+ T cell subsets between recently diagnosed type 1 diabetes patients and matched healthy donors. Whereas all 30 or so donors provided naive and central memory subsets, regulatory and stem cell-like memory subsets were isolated from just 8 patients and about 8 healthy donors. Across all samples, approximately 100 million sorted cells were examined, and cell number per subset correlated strongly with RNA yield.

Based on the germline V gene, the CDR1 and CDR2 sequences are SGHDN and FVKESK. V sheds 4 bases and J sheds 4 bases, leaving 4 bases between their ends. The CDR3 contains 11 residues, cysteine and phenylalanine counted. CDR3 DNA only is kept here, 33 bases in frame from base 1. A single peripheral blood draw of about 116 mL on average was collected from each donor into heparinised tubes. A BD FACSAria II was used to sort naive, central memory, regulatory and stem cell-like memory CD4+ T cells with a panel that included CD45RO, CCR7, CD25, CD127, CD95 and CD27. Purity was above 98% for every sorted population. PBMCs were isolated right away by Lymphoprep density gradient centrifugation and were stained directly, without culture. So that batch effects would be minimized, each experiment stained and sorted samples in pairs, pairing one healthy donor with one patient. On the study overall, not on this receptor specifically: Naive, central memory and regulatory TCRB repertoires appeared to be more similar among patients than among healthy donors. PCR may preferentially amplify shorter templates, but because patient and control samples were amplified and corrected together, any resulting skew would affect both groups equally. Type 1 diabetes patients showed a moderate but significant shortening of TCRB CDR3 length in all four CD4+ subsets. Patients with type 1 diabetes made fewer insertions and deleted more nucleotides at VDJ recombination sites, implying thymic rearrangement abnormalities. Because cDNA was sequenced instead of genomic DNA, highly expressing activated cells could be over-represented, though the groups showed no difference in activation or CD3 levels. Because small numbers of individuals were included in the HLA sub-analyses, any influence of HLA type on TCRB rearrangement was left unresolved.

This clone occurred a few times. Its recognized antigen is unknown. Base quality data are lacking; no much larger clone is found one base away. The High Capacity cDNA Reverse Transcription Kit was used to reverse transcribe all of the isolated RNA, meaning that expressed TCRB transcripts were what got sequenced. Deep immunoSEQ sequencing was applied to naive, central memory and regulatory T cell samples, giving an average of approximately 3.8 million total reads per sample. Sorted cells were lysed in RLT buffer and RNA was extracted with DNase-treated RNeasy Micro or Mini kits, depending on cell number. To prevent cross-contamination, each cell subset was processed individually, whereas patient and healthy donor samples were processed jointly. TCRB sequences were amplified from cDNA with the immunoSEQ multiplex PCR, producing 87-bp fragments spanning the CDR3 region. The amplicons were sequenced using the Illumina HiSeq platform. Turning to the authors' computational methods: Synthetic template baselines were used to correct PCR bias computationally, reads within Hamming distance 2 were collapsed together, and singletons that could not be merged were discarded. Reads were aligned against IMGT so that V, D and J genes, CDR3 length and insertions or deletions at six rearrangement sites could be assigned. Within each subset, clonotype counts were normalized to sorted cell number, and only after that were true diversity and Gini coefficients computed with the tcR R package. The overlap coefficient, calculated on TCRB nucleotide sequences, was used to quantify repertoire sharing. TCRdb took this table from immuneACCESS and kept in-frame rearrangements with V and J called. Such tables lack part of the clones; where checked against another copy, unresolved V genes explain under half of the gap, and the rest is unexplained. V and J calls and clone size follow that table, whereas D and trimming were derived from the DNA. A total of 300,000 to 350,000 clones appear in this sample, less than 9.5% of them only once. 0.44% of the sample rests with the top ten.

Sequencing was performed on central memory CD4+ T cells from blood. The rearrangement combines TRBV14 with TRBJ2-5, with no D gene named confidently. The clonotype originates from a woman between 18 and 29 years old in good health. The CDR3 here reads CASSLLETQYF. At the DNA level, the sequence is TGTGCCAGCAGCCTACTAGAGACCCAGTACTTC.